This TCR beta chain appears in the sequencing data of a study of blood T cells in healthy people across ages. In germline, CDR1 is SQVTM, CDR2 ANQGSEA. The V and J ends lost 4 bases and 1 base respectively, with 8 bases between them. This CDR3 comprises 12 residues. Each donor supplied approximately 10 milliliters of peripheral blood. This clonotype was recorded many times. Sample-barcoded 5' priming and a J-beta primer mix drove a second PCR of about 6 to 12 cycles. TCRdb reanalysed the 5' RACE reads using MiXCR and keeps one entry per CDR3 protein. Seen here are 500,000 to 700,000 distinct CDR3 sequences, 25% to 30% observed once, and the top ten hold approximately 15%.

The sequence derives from a woman of 80 years or more in good health. J is TRBJ2-7 and V is TRBV29-1; possibly TRBD1 for D (6 bases). What was sequenced was blood. The CDR3 DNA sequence: TGCAGCGTTGGAGGGGGTTCCTACGAGCAGTACTTC. Residues: CSVGGGSYEQYF.